This T cell receptor (beta chain) originates from a study of T-cell reconstitution after alpha-beta-depleted transplantation in children. Unique molecular identifiers were used to barcode this TCRbeta library. Each CDR3 protein gets one entry after TCRdb re-called the PCR reads with MiXCR. The table records 210,000 or so distinct CDR3 sequences, 8% to 10% of them present only once. This clonotype was counted between two and nine times. Sequencing used PBMCs from the stem cell graft donor, obtained from the stem cell graft. This clonotype was sampled from a human donor who donated a stem cell graft to a child with acute lymphoblastic leukemia.

The CDR3 DNA sequence: TGCAGTGCTACCAGAGGCCAAGAGACCCAGTACTTC. This translates into CSATRGQETQYF. The chain recombines TRBV20-1 with TRBJ2-5; D is undetermined. CDR3 length: 12 amino acids. V was shortened by 4 bases and J by 1 base, with 7 bases between the two germline ends. Germline V gene data show CDR1 as DFQATT and CDR2 as SNEGSKA (reference sequence).